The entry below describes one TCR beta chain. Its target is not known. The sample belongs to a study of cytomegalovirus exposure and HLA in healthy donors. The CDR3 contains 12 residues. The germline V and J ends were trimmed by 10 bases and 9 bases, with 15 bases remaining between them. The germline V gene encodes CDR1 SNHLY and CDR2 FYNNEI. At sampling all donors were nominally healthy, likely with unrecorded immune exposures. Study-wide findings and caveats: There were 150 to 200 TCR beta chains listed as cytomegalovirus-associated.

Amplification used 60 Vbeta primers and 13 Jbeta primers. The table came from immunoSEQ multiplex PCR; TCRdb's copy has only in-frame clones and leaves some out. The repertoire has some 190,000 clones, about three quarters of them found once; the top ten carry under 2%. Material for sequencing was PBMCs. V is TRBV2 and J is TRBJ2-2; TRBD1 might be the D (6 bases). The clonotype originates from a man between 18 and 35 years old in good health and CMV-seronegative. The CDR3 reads CATQNWGRELFF. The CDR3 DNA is TGTGCCACCCAGAACTGGGGGCGGGAGCTGTTTTTT.